Listed here are 18 T cell receptor beta chains from one sample, sequenced in a study of early T cells in non-severe SARS-CoV-2 infection. TCRdb independently ran MiXCR on the 5' RACE reads; one entry per CDR3 protein. Here the sample spans around 100,000 distinct CDR3 sequences, around 13% being singletons. What was sequenced was whole blood. All receptors come from an adult who was a healthcare worker with PCR-confirmed SARS-CoV-2 infection or an uninfected control (not recorded which).

In its sample, this clonotype was seen a few times. This sequence joins TRBV15 and TRBJ2-3; no clear D gene. This CDR3 spans 13 amino acids. Germline assignment: CDR1 LNHNV and CDR2 YYDKDF (reference sequence). V gave up 8 bases and J gave up 2 bases, with 11 bases separating them. The CDR3: CATSDGTTDTQYF. The CDR3 region has the DNA TGTGCCACCTCCGACGGAACCACAGATACGCAGTATTTT.

V is TRBV7-9 and J is TRBJ2-6, with D hard to call. The V gene's germline CDR1 is SEHNR and CDR2 FQNEAQ (reference sequence). V gave up 3 bases and J gave up 4 bases, with 19 bases separating them. The CDR3 spans 18 residues. CDR3 DNA: TGTGCCAGCAGCTTCAAAGGGTCTAACTTCCCCGGGGCCAACGTCCTGACTTTC. Its translation is CASSFKGSNFPGANVLTF.

This sequence joins TRBV11-2 and TRBJ2-5; D gene ambiguous. This CDR3 has 12 amino acids. The V gene lost 2 bases and the J gene lost 3 bases, with 4 bases spanning the gap. The germline CDR1 and CDR2 sequences are SGHAT and FQNNGV. The CDR3 is CASSLTKETQYF. The CDR3 DNA sequence: TGTGCCAGCAGCTTAACAAAAGAGACCCAGTACTTC.

This clonotype was counted at least ten times. The chain recombines TRBV11-2 with TRBJ2-3; TRBD2 agrees at 10 bases. The CDR3 is made up of 18 amino acids. V trimming: 1 base; J trimming: 4 bases; junction bases outside the gene matches: 11. CDR1 is SGHAT and CDR2 is FQNNGV in the germline V gene. CDR3 sequence reads: CASSLGYLAGVFSDTQYF. CDR3 DNA sequence: TGTGCCAGCAGCTTAGGGTACCTAGCGGGAGTTTTTTCAGATACGCAGTATTTT. The full variable domain, with the rest looked up from reference TRBV11-2 and TRBJ2-3, is EAGVAQSPRYKIIEKRQSVAFWCNPISGHATLYWYQQILGQGPKLLIQFQNNGVVDDSQLPKDRFSAERLKGVDSTLKIQPAKLEDSAVYLCASSLGYLAGVFSDTQYFGPGTRLTVL.

In this sample, this clonotype turned up a few times. The chain carries TRBV5-1 and TRBJ2-1; 9 bases align to TRBD1. The CDR3 has 14 amino acids. After removal of 2 bases from V and 7 bases from J, the junction contained 4 bases not matched to a gene. Germline V lookup: CDR1 SGHRS, CDR2 YFSETQ. The CDR3 reads CASSLPGQGNEQFF. DNA of the CDR3: TGCGCCAGCAGCTTACCGGGACAGGGTAATGAGCAGTTCTTC.

This clonotype was observed at least ten times. V usage is TRBV5-6 and J usage is TRBJ1-1; tentatively, D is TRBD1 (6 bases). CDR3 length: 15 residues. Germline assignment: CDR1 SGHDT and CDR2 YYEEEE. Trimming removed 3 bases at V and 0 bases at J, with 12 bases between. CDR3 bases: TGTGCCAGCAGCTCACAGGGACGGTTGAACACTGAAGCTTTCTTT. It encodes CASSSQGRLNTEAFF.

This clonotype was seen repeatedly, ten times or more. The V gene is TRBV29-1, the J gene TRBJ2-5, with D perhaps matching TRBD1 (6 bases). Between the trimmed V and J ends, which lost 0 bases and 0 bases, there was a span of 11 bases. Germline CDR1 and CDR2: SQVTM and ANQGSEA. The CDR3 consists of 15 residues. CDR3 DNA sequence: TGCAGCGTTGAAGAATGGCACAGGGACCAAGAGACCCAGTACTTC. This codes for CSVEEWHRDQETQYF. Based on the CDR3 plus reference TRBV29-1 and TRBJ2-5, the full variable domain is SAVISQKPSRDICQRGTSLTIQCQVDSQVTMMFWYRQQPGQSLTLIATANQGSEATYESGFVIDKFPISRPNLTFSTLTVSNMSPEDSSIYLCSVEEWHRDQETQYFGPGTRLLVL.

This clonotype has at least ten counts. The J gene is TRBJ2-2, the V gene TRBV12-3 or TRBV12-4; D tentatively reads TRBD1 or TRBD2 (5 bases each). The CDR3 extends over 14 amino acids. V lost 0 bases, J lost 6 bases, and 8 bases lay in between. The CDR3 protein is CASSLALGAGELFF. The CDR3 DNA sequence: TGTGCCAGCAGTTTAGCGCTGGGGGCCGGGGAGCTGTTTTTT.

A few counts support this clonotype. The DNA for the CDR3 is TGTGCCAGCAGTGAAAATCCCGGGACAGGCTTCTACAATGAGCAGTTCTTC. This sequence encodes CASSENPGTGFYNEQFF. The gene calls are TRBV2 and TRBJ2-1, with 8 bases lining up with TRBD1. The CDR3 extends over 17 amino acids. Germline CDR1 is SNHLY and CDR2 is FYNNEI. Trimming took 2 bases from V and 3 from J; bases not matched to a gene: 9. Together with reference TRBV2 and TRBJ2-1, the CDR3 gives the full variable domain: EPEVTQTPSHQVTQMGQEVILRCVPISNHLYFYWYRQILGQKVEFLVSFYNNEISEKSEIFDDQFSVERPDGSNFTLKIRSTKLEDSAMYFCASSENPGTGFYNEQFFGPGTRLTVL.

This clonotype was detected ten times or more. The rearrangement links TRBV13 to TRBJ2-2, with TRBD2 as a possible D gene (5 bases). Germline-derived CDR1 and CDR2 are PRHDT and FYEKMQ (reference sequence). Trimming took off 3 bases at V and 7 bases at J, with 12 bases between the two ends. The CDR3 consists of 14 residues. This chain's CDR3 is CASSLAVEVGELFF. In nucleotides, the CDR3 is TGTGCCAGCAGCTTGGCTGTGGAGGTCGGGGAGCTGTTTTTT.

This clonotype was picked up a small number of times. The genes are TRBV4-1 and TRBJ1-5, with D possibly matching TRBD1 (6 bases). The CDR3 is 13 amino acids. CDR1 MGHRA and CDR2 YSYEKL come from the germline V gene. The V end was cut by 1 base, the J end by 9 bases, with 10 bases between. Here the CDR3 reads CASSQAGAGPQHF. The CDR3 region has the DNA TGCGCCAGCAGCCAAGCGGGGGCCGGGCCCCAGCATTTT.

V usage is TRBV7-3 and J usage is TRBJ2-3, with 9 bases matching TRBD2. The CDR3 has 15 amino acids. V dropped 2 bases and J dropped 5; count of bases not matched to a gene: 5. CDR1 is SGHTA, CDR2 FQGTGA, per germline. CDR3 coding DNA: TGTGCCAGCAGCTTAGTAGCGGGGGATCGAGATACGCAGTATTTT. It yields the protein CASSLVAGDRDTQYF.

This clonotype was observed a handful of times. The genes are TRBV7-3 and TRBJ2-1; D is undetermined. Trimming shortened V by 2 bases and J by 5 bases, and 7 bases separated the two germline ends. Germline CDR1 and CDR2: SGHTA and FQGTGA. The CDR3 totals 13 residues. DNA of the CDR3: TGTGCCAGCAGCTTACCGGGTAACAATGAGCAGTTCTTC. It yields the protein CASSLPGNNEQFF.

This clonotype was detected ten times or more. J is TRBJ2-1 and V is TRBV20-1; tentative D call: TRBD2 (5 bases). V gave up 3 bases and J gave up 7 bases, with 10 bases separating them. This CDR3 has 12 residues. Germline-derived CDR1 and CDR2 are DFQATT and SNEGSKA (reference sequence). The CDR3, as DNA: TGCAGTGCTAGCGAGGGAATAAATGAGCAGTTCTTC. Amino acids: CSASEGINEQFF.

At least ten counts were recorded for this clonotype. The chain joins TRBV24-1 to TRBJ1-2; D remains unclear. Germline CDR1 reads KGHDR; CDR2 reads SFDVKD. V gave up 7 bases and J gave up 2 bases, with 13 bases separating them. CDR3 size: 14 residues. For the CDR3, the DNA is TGTGCCACCAGCGAGGGTAGGGAAAACTATGGCTACACCTTC. It yields the protein CATSEGRENYGYTF.

This clonotype showed up many times. This chain links TRBV10-3 with TRBJ2-7; no firm D call. The germline V and J ends were trimmed by 3 bases and 0 bases, with 9 bases remaining between them. The length of the CDR3 is 14 residues. The germline gives CDR1 ENHRY, CDR2 SYGVKD. The CDR3 is CAISEESTSYEQYF. The CDR3 bases are TGTGCCATCAGTGAAGAGAGTACCTCCTACGAGCAGTACTTC.

This clonotype was seen a handful of times. The chain uses TRBV4-1 and TRBJ2-3; D not resolved. Germline assignment: CDR1 MGHRA and CDR2 YSYEKL. The CDR3 has 13 residues. Between the trimmed V and J ends, which lost 5 bases and 1 base, there was a span of 7 bases. In DNA, the CDR3 is TGCGCCAGCAGCACCGACGGCACAGATACGCAGTATTTT. Translating it yields CASSTDGTDTQYF.

The CDR3 loop is CSARELTSGKYNEQFF. The CDR3 DNA reads as TGCAGTGCTAGAGAGTTAACTAGCGGAAAATACAATGAGCAGTTCTTC. The chain recombines TRBV20-1 with TRBJ2-1; 8 positions agree with TRBD2. Looked up from germline, CDR1 is DFQATT and CDR2 is SNEGSKA (reference sequence). The CDR3 has 16 residues. The V and J ends lost 0 bases and 4 bases, in that order; junction bases with no gene match: 8.